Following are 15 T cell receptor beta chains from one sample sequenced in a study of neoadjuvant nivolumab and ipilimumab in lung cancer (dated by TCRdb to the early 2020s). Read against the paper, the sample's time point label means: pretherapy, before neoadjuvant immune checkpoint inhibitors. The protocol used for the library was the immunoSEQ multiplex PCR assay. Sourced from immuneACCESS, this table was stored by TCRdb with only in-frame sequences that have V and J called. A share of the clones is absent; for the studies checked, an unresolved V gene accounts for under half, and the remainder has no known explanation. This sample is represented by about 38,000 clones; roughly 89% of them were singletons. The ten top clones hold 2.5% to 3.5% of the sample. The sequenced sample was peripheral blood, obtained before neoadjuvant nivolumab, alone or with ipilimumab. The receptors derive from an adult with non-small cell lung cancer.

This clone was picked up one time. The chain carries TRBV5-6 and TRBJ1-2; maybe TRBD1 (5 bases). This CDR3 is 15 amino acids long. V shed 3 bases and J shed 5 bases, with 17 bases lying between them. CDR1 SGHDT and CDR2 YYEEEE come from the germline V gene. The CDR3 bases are TGTGCCAGCAGCTCCTTTTCCTTTGGGGGGTATGGCTACACCTTC. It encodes CASSSFSFGGYGYTF.

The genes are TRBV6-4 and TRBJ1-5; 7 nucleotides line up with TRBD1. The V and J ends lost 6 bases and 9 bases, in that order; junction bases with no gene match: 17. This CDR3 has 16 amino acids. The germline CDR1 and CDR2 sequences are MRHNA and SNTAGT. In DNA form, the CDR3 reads TGTGCCAGCAGGAGAGACAGGGATGCTTCTAGGGGGCCCCAGCATTTT. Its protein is CASRRDRDASRGPQHF.

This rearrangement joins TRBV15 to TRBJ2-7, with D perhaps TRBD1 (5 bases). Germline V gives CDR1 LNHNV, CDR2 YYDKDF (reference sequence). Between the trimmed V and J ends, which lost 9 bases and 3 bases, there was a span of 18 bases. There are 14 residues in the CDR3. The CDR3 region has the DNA TGTGCCACGGGGCAGTCGGGTCGGTTCTACGAGCAGTACTTC. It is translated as CATGQSGRFYEQYF.

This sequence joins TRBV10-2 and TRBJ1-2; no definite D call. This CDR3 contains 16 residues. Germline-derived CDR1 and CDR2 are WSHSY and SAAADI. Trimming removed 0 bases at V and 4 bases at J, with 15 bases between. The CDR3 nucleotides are TGCGCCAGCAGTGAGTCTATCTCCCAAAGTGGCTATGGCTACACCTTC. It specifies CASSESISQSGYGYTF.

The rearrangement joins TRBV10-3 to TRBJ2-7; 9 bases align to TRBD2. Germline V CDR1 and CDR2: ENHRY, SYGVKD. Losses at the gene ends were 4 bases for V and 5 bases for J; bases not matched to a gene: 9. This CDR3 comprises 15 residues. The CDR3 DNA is TGTGCCATCAGTGGTCGTGGCGGGAGGGCCGACGAGCAGTACTTC. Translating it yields CAISGRGGRADEQYF.

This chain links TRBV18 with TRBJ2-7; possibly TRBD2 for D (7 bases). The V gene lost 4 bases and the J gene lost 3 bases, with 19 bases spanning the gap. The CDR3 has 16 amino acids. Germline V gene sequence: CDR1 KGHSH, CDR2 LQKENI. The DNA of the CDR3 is TGTGCCAGCTCACGAACCAGCGGGAAAGGGGGCTACGAGCAGTACTTC. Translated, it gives CASSRTSGKGGYEQYF.

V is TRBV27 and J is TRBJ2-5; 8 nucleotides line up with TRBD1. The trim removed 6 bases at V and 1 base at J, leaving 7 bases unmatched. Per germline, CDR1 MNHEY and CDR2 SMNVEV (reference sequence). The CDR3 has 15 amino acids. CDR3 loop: CASRPDRALQETQYF. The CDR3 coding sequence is TGTGCCAGCAGACCGGACAGGGCCCTCCAAGAGACCCAGTACTTC.

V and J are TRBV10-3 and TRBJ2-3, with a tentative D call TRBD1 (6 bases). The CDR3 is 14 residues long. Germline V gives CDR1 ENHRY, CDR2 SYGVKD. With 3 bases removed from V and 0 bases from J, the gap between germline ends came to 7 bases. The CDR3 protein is CAISDRGSTDTQYF. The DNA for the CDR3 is TGTGCCATCAGTGACAGGGGTAGCACAGATACGCAGTATTTT.

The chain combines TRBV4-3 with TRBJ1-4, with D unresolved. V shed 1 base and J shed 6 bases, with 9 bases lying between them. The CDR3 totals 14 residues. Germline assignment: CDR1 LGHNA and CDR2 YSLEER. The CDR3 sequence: CASSQGQGDEKLFF. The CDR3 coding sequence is TGCGCCAGCAGCCAAGGCCAAGGAGATGAAAAACTGTTTTTT.

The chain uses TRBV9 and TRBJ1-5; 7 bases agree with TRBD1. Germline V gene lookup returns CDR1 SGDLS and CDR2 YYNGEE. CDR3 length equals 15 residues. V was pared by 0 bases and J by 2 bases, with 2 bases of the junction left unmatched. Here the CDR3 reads CASSVAGTGNQPQHF. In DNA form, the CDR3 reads TGTGCCAGCAGCGTAGCGGGGACAGGCAATCAGCCCCAGCATTTT. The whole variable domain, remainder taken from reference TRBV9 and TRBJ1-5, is DSGVTQTPKHLITATGQRVTLRCSPRSGDLSVYWYQQSLDQGLQFLIQYYNGEERAKGNILERFSAQQFPDLHSELNLSSLELGDSALYFCASSVAGTGNQPQHFGDGTRLSIL.

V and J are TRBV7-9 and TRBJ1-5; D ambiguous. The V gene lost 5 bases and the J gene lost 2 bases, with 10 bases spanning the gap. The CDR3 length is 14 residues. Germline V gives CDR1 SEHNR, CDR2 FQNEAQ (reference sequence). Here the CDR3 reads CASSPEGGNQPQHF. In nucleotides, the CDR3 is TGTGCCAGCAGCCCTGAGGGTGGCAATCAGCCCCAGCATTTT.

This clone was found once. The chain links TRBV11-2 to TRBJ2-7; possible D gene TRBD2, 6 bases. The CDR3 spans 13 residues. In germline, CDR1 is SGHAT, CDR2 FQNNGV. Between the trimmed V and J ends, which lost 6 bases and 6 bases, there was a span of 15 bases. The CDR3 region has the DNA TGTGCCAGCAGACTGACTAGTGTGGGCGAGCAGTACTTC. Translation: CASRLTSVGEQYF.

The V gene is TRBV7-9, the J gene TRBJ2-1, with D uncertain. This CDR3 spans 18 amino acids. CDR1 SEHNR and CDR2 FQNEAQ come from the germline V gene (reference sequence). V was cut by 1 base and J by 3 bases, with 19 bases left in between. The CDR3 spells CASSLVGPDDPNYNEQFF. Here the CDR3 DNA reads TGTGCCAGCAGCTTAGTTGGTCCGGACGACCCAAACTACAATGAGCAGTTCTTC.

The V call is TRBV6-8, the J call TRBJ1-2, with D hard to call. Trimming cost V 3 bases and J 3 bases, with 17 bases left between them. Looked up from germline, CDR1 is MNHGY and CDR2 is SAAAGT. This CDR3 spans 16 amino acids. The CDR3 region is CASSYRVTELHYGYTF. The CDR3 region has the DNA TGTGCCAGCAGTTATCGTGTTACAGAATTACACTATGGCTACACCTTC.

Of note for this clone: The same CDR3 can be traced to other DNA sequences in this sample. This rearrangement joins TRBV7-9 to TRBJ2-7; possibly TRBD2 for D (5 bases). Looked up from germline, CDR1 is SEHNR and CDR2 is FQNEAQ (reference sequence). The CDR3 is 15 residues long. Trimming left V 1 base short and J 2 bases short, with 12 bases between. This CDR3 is CASSLVAGGPYEQYF. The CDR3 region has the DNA TGTGCCAGCAGCTTAGTCGCAGGAGGTCCCTACGAGCAGTACTTC.